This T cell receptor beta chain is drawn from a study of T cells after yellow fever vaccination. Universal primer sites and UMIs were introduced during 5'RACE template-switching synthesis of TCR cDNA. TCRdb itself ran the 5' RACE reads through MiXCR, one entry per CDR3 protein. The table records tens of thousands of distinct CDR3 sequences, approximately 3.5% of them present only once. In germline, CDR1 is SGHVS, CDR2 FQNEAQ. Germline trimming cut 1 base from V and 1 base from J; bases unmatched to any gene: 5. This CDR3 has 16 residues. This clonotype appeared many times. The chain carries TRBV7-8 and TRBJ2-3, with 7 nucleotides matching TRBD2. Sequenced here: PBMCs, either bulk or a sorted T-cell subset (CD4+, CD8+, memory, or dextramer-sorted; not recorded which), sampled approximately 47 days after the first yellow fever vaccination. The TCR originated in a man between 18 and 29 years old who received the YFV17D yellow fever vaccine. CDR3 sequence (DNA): TGTGCCAGCAGCTTAGTTGTGGCGGGAGGCACAGATACGCAGTATTTT. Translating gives CASSLVVAGGTDTQYF.